This T cell receptor (beta chain) was sequenced for a study of blood T cell repertoires in COVID-19 (TCRdb year 2020). About the study as a whole: The collaborator samples originated in the United States, Italy and Spain and spanned the acute and convalescent phases of COVID-19. The material from the prospective study consisted of cDNA or gDNA derived from T cells, B-cell-depleted T cells, or PBMCs. Subjects who had been exposed to COVID-19, were actively infected with it, or had recovered from it provided the deeply sampled blood TCRbeta repertoires that made up the dataset. A freely available public database, intended as a resource for researchers studying the immune response to SARS-CoV-2, is where the repertoires were released. Samples were obtained from the ongoing ImmuneRACE study (first 160 participants) and from over 1,000 subjects provided by 6 global collaborators. Nearly every sample came with metadata listing a de-identified subject ID, COVID-19 status, age in years and sex. Where HLA class I and class II types were available, the types were taken from metadata supplied by the sample provider, not from assay-based typing.

The CDR3 spans 18 residues, from the cysteine through the phenylalanine. CDR3 DNA only is kept here, 54 bases in frame from base 1. Trimming costs V 0 bases and J 0 bases, and their ends lie 17 bases apart. CDR1 and CDR2, looked up from the germline V gene, are ENHRY and SYGVKD. Broader findings and caveats from the paper: Clinical and demographic metadata were provided uncurated, with the amount varying by source and participant.

The immunoSEQ Assay, a bias-controlled multiplex PCR, was used to amplify TCRbeta CDR3 regions from genomic DNA. Per the original workflow: Within the assay, amplification of reference gene primers was used to estimate how many nucleated cells each sample contained. Sequence reads were collapsed and filtered to measure the absolute abundance of every unique TCRbeta CDR3 rearrangement. For each sample, productive Simpson clonality was calculated as the square root of Simpson's diversity index over productive rearrangements. The clones in this table, taken by TCRdb from immuneACCESS, are in-frame only. Not every clone is retained; where verified, under half of the shortfall comes from an unresolved V gene, and the cause of the rest is unknown. V, J and clone size reflect that table, while D and trimming were determined from the DNA. The sample data list around 50,000 clones, and about 82% of these were observed just once. Of the sample, 14% to 15% falls within the top ten clones.

The sample holds a few counts of this clone. Its antigen is currently not known. Base qualities are not at hand, and no much larger clone is one base apart. Each collaborating institution followed its own protocols to collect whole blood in K2EDTA tubes. For TCRbeta analysis, collaborators shipped samples as frozen whole blood, isolated PBMCs, or DNA extracted from either of those sample types. The sequence was collected from a human donor in a cohort sampled during active COVID-19. The material sequenced was peripheral blood. Here the chain combines TRBV10-3 and TRBJ1-1, with no D gene named confidently. The CDR3 reads CAISESYPRHLMNTEAFF. DNA sequence: TGTGCCATCAGTGAGTCTTACCCCAGGCACTTAATGAACACTGAAGCTTTCTTT.